A single sample is the source of the 13 T cell receptor beta chains below, sequenced in a study of beta chain features in type 1 diabetes. Findings and caveats of the study: Significant though moderate, a shortening of TCRB CDR3s appeared in all four CD4+ subsets of Type 1 diabetes patients.

These receptors have no known antigen. The study reverse transcribed the entire isolated RNA, so it sequenced expressed TCRB transcripts. Repertoires were generated with immunoSEQ multiplex PCR, while TCRdb's copy carries only in-frame clones and drops some. This sample has a few hundred thousand clones, with about 13% found just once. What was sequenced was naive CD4+ T cells from blood. The origin of the receptors is a young woman with type 1 diabetes.

This clone was observed a few times. V usage is TRBV5-1 and J usage is TRBJ2-1; 8 bases align to TRBD2. J gave up 5 bases and V 3 bases, and 7 bases lay outside the gene matches. The V gene's germline CDR1 is SGHRS and CDR2 YFSETQ. The CDR3 covers 15 residues. The CDR3 coding sequence is TGCGCCAGCAGCTGGGGGGGACTAGAGAACAATGAGCAGTTCTTC. This encodes CASSWGGLENNEQFF.

This clone has only a few counts. The same CDR3 can be traced to other DNA sequences in this sample. The rearrangement uses TRBV2 and TRBJ2-5, with unresolved D. The germline CDR1 and CDR2 sequences are SNHLY and FYNNEI. This CDR3 is 11 amino acids long. V shed 4 bases and J shed 3 bases, with 3 bases lying between them. CDR3 residues: CASSGEETQYF. The CDR3 DNA reads TGTGCCAGCAGTGGCGAAGAGACCCAGTACTTC.

The chain joins TRBV13 to TRBJ2-1; 12 nucleotides match TRBD2. V was clipped by 5 bases and J by 5 bases; unmatched bases: 13. This CDR3 spans 18 amino acids. Germline values: CDR1 PRHDT, CDR2 FYEKMQ (reference sequence). CDR3 DNA sequence: TGTGCCAGCAGCGCCCTAGCAACTAGCGGGAGGTCCGACAATGAGCAGTTCTTC. Encoded protein: CASSALATSGRSDNEQFF. The full variable domain, in which reference TRBV13 and TRBJ2-1 provide the parts outside the CDR3, is AAGVIQSPRHLIKEKRETATLKCYPIPRHDTVYWYQQGPGQDPQFLISFYEKMQSDKGSIPDRFSAQQFSDYHSELNMSSLELGDSALYFCASSALATSGRSDNEQFFGPGTRLTVL.

The CDR3 sequence: CAWSMGHRSTDTQYF. DNA for the CDR3: TGTGCCTGGAGTATGGGCCACCGGAGCACAGATACGCAGTATTTT. J is TRBJ2-3 and V is TRBV30, with D uncertain. V gave up 2 bases and J gave up 0 bases, with 12 bases separating them. The length of the CDR3 is 15 residues. Germline lookup yields CDR1 GTSNPN and CDR2 SVGIG (reference sequence).

CDR3 DNA sequence: TGTGCCACCTCGGTGGTTGGGGGGGCCGGGGAGCTGTTTTTT. Its translation is CATSVVGGAGELFF. The rearrangement links TRBV27 to TRBJ2-2, with 7 bases that match TRBD2. Germline V gene data show CDR1 as MNHEY and CDR2 as SMNVEV (reference sequence). The J segment lost 6 bases and the V segment lost 10 bases, leaving 11 bases of the junction unmatched. The CDR3 loop spans 14 amino acids.

This clone was counted at least ten times. The J gene is TRBJ2-4, the V gene TRBV7-2, with 11 bases identical to TRBD2. The ends lost 5 bases at V and 9 bases at J; junction bases unmatched: 9. Germline loops: CDR1 SGHTA, CDR2 FQGNSA. The CDR3 contains 15 residues. DNA for the CDR3: TGTGCCAGCAGCGCCACTAGCGGGAGAGGGGGCATTCAGTACTTC. Encoded protein: CASSATSGRGGIQYF.

This chain connects TRBV7-2 to TRBJ2-1; 7 bases match TRBD2. The CDR3 is 15 residues long. CDR1 is SGHTA, CDR2 FQGNSA, per germline. V lost 4 bases to trimming and J lost 9 bases; unmatched junction nucleotides: 12. CDR3 sequence reads: CASSSPWVAGREQFF. CDR3 coding DNA: TGTGCCAGCAGCTCCCCCTGGGTAGCGGGTCGTGAGCAGTTCTTC.

The V and J genes are TRBV7-8 and TRBJ2-7; TRBD2 agrees at 7 bases. Trimming at V came to 3 bases and at J to 3 bases, leaving 8 bases not matched to a gene. Germline CDR1 and CDR2: SGHVS and FQNEAQ. The CDR3 has 15 amino acids. The CDR3 reads CASSFSSGDYYEQYF. DNA for the CDR3: TGTGCCAGCAGCTTTTCGTCCGGGGACTACTACGAGCAGTACTTC.

This clone was seen more than once but under ten times. This chain connects TRBV5-1 to TRBJ2-1; D is unresolved. Trimming left V 0 bases short and J 6 bases short, with 7 bases between. Germline CDR1 is SGHRS and CDR2 is YFSETQ. The CDR3 is made up of 13 amino acids. CDR3 sequence reads: CASSLGHGNEQFF. CDR3 DNA: TGCGCCAGCAGCTTGGGACACGGCAATGAGCAGTTCTTC.

In this sample, this clone turned up a few times. The chain combines TRBV30 with TRBJ2-1; 10 nucleotides agree with TRBD1. CDR3 size: 14 residues. Germline V gene sequence: CDR1 GTSNPN, CDR2 SVGIG (reference sequence). Germline trimming cut 4 bases from V and 3 bases from J; bases unmatched to any gene: 3. The CDR3 region has the DNA TGTGCCTGGACTCGGGACAGGGGCTACAATGAGCAGTTCTTC. Its translation: CAWTRDRGYNEQFF.

This chain links TRBV5-4 with TRBJ1-2; the match to TRBD1 covers 7 bases. The CDR3 length is 14 residues. Germline CDR1 reads SGHNT; CDR2 reads YYREEE (reference sequence). The V and J ends lost 4 bases and 4 bases, in that order; junction bases with no gene match: 7. The CDR3 DNA reads as TGTGCCAGCAGCCTTCGGACAGGACCCTATGGCTACACCTTC. This sequence encodes CASSLRTGPYGYTF. Drawing the rest from reference TRBV5-4 and TRBJ1-2, the complete variable domain is ETGVTQSPTHLIKTRGQQVTLRCSSQSGHNTVSWYQQALGQGPQFIFQYYREEENGRGNFPPRFSGLQFPNYSSELNVNALELDDSALYLCASSLRTGPYGYTFGSGTRLTVV.

This clone was seen more than once but under ten times. J is TRBJ2-1 and V is TRBV7-9, with 7 bases matching TRBD2. V gave up 8 bases and J gave up 5 bases; unmatched junction bases: 6. CDR3 size: 13 residues. Germline V CDR1 and CDR2: SEHNR, FQNEAQ (reference sequence). The CDR3 nucleotides are TGTGCCAGCGGGCAGGGACTAAACAATGAGCAGTTCTTC. Protein product: CASGQGLNNEQFF. The full variable domain, in which reference TRBV7-9 and TRBJ2-1 provide the parts outside the CDR3, is DTGVSQNPRHKITKRGQNVTFRCDPISEHNRLYWYRQTLGQGPEFLTYFQNEAQLEKSRLLSDRFSAERPKGSFSTLEIQRTEQGDSAMYLCASGQGLNNEQFFGPGTRLTVL.

This chain links TRBV27 with TRBJ2-7; a possible D gene is TRBD2 (6 bases). V lost 5 bases and J 2 bases, leaving 16 bases between the germline ends. From germline, CDR1 is MNHEY and CDR2 SMNVEV (reference sequence). This CDR3 has 15 residues. In DNA form, the CDR3 reads TGTGCCAGCAGTACCCGACTAGTCCAACCCTACGAGCAGTACTTC. Translating gives CASSTRLVQPYEQYF.